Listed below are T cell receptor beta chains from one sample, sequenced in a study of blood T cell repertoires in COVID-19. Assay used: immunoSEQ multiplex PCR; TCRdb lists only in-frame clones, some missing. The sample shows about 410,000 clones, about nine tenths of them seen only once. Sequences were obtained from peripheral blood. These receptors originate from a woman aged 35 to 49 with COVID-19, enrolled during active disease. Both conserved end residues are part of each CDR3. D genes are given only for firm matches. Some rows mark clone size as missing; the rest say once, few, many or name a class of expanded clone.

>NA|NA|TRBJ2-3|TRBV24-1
CATSSAGDTQYF
TGTGCCACCAGTTCCGCGGGGGATACGCAGTATTTT
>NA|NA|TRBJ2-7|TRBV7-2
CASSLLRAYEQYF
TGTGCCAGCAGCTTACTGAGGGCCTACGAGCAGTACTTC
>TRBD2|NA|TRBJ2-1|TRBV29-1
CSVERGSGSSQLGNEQFF
TGCAGCGTTGAAAGAGGTAGCGGGAGCTCCCAGCTAGGGAATGAGCAGTTCTTC
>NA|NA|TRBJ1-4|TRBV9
CASSVEGSRNEKLFF
TGTGCCAGCAGCGTAGAGGGGTCCCGTAATGAAAAACTGTTTTTT
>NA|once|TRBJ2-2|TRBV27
CASSLVVGGMNTGELFF
TGTGCCAGCAGTTTGGTCGTCGGGGGAATGAACACCGGGGAGCTGTTTTTT
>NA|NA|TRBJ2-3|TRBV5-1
CASSFNEQAVTDTQYF
TGCGCCAGCAGCTTTAATGAACAGGCCGTCACAGATACGCAGTATTTT
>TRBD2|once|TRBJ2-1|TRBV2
CASTVAGGYNEQFF
TGTGCCAGCACGGTAGCGGGGGGCTACAATGAGCAGTTCTTC
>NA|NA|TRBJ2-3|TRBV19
CASTMTPLASSFTDTQYF
TGTGCCAGTACAATGACCCCTCTAGCGAGCTCCTTCACAGATACGCAGTATTTT
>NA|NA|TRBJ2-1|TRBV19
CASRVQGIIYNEQFF
TGTGCCAGTAGGGTTCAGGGTATAATTTACAATGAGCAGTTCTTC
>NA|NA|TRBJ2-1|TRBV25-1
CASSDQPHGGIYNEQFF
TGTGCCAGCAGTGACCAACCCCATGGCGGGATCTACAATGAGCAGTTCTTC
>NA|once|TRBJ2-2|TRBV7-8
CASSSLILAGELFF
TGTGCCAGCAGCTCCCTTATTCTCGCCGGGGAGCTGTTTTTT
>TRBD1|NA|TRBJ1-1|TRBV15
CATSSLGRQGGLGNTEAFF
TGTGCCACCAGCAGTCTTGGAAGACAGGGGGGACTTGGGAACACTGAAGCTTTCTTT
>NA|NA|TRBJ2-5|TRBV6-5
CASSTVQGTQYF
TGTGCCAGCAGTACCGTCCAGGGGACCCAGTACTTC
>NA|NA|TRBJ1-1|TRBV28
CASSSTGNTEAFF
TGTGCCAGCAGTTCTACAGGGAATACTGAAGCTTTCTTT
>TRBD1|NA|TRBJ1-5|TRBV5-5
CASSADRGLHQPQHF
TGTGCCAGCAGCGCGGACAGGGGGCTGCATCAGCCCCAGCATTTT
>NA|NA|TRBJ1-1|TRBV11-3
CASSLGTPGAEAFF
TGTGCCAGCAGCTTAGGTACACCAGGCGCTGAAGCTTTCTTT
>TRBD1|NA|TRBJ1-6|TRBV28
CASYQDRAGSPLHF
TGTGCCAGCTACCAGGACAGGGCTGGCTCACCCCTCCACTTT
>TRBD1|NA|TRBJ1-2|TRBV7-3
CASSHGTGDGYTF
TGTGCCAGCAGCCACGGGACAGGGGATGGCTACACCTTC
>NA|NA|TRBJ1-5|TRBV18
CASSPPGRSQPQHF
TGTGCCAGCTCACCACCGGGGCGAAGTCAGCCCCAGCATTTT
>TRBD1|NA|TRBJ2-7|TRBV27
CASSSTGLYEQYF
TGTGCCAGCAGTTCGACAGGGCTCTACGAGCAGTACTTC
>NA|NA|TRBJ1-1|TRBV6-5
CASTSSGWTEAFF
TGTGCCAGCACGTCCTCAGGTTGGACTGAAGCTTTCTTT
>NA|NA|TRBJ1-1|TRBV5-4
CASSRQTASMNTEAFF
TGTGCCAGCAGCCGCCAGACAGCGTCGATGAACACTGAAGCTTTCTTT
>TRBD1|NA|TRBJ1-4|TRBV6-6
CASRSTGGPDEKLFF
TGTGCCAGCAGAAGCACAGGGGGCCCTGATGAAAAACTGTTTTTT
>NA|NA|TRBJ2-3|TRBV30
CAWSVMEGAPTDTQYF
TGTGCCTGGAGTGTAATGGAGGGGGCGCCGACAGATACGCAGTATTTT
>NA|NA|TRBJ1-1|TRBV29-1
CSVEDRRGSTEAFF
TGCAGCGTTGAAGATCGACGGGGGAGCACTGAAGCTTTCTTT
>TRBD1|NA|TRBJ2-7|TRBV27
CASRTGGYEQYF
TGTGCCAGTAGGACAGGGGGCTACGAGCAGTACTTC
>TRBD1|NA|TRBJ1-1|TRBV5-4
CASSSQGGTEAFF
TGTGCCAGCAGCTCTCAGGGGGGAACTGAAGCTTTCTTT
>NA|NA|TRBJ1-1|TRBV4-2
CASSQGTVDEAFF
TGTGCCAGCAGCCAGGGCACAGTAGATGAAGCTTTCTTT
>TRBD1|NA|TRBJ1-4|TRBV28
CASSFDRVGEKLFF
TGTGCCAGCAGCTTCGACAGGGTGGGTGAAAAACTGTTTTTT
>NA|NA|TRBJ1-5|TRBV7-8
CASSQYSLLSNQPQHF
TGTGCCAGCAGCCAATACTCCCTCTTAAGCAATCAGCCCCAGCATTTT
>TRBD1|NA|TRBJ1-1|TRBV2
CASSGQGAPNTEAFF
TGTGCCAGCAGCGGACAGGGGGCTCCGAACACTGAAGCTTTCTTT
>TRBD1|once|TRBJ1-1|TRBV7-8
CASSPDRSDVNTEAFF
TGTGCCAGCAGCCCGGACAGGTCAGACGTGAACACTGAAGCTTTCTTT
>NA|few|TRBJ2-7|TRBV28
CASSLSTGISYEQYF
TGTGCCAGCAGTTTATCCACAGGGATCTCCTACGAGCAGTACTTC
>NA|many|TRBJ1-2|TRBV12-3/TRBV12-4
CASSLGTGNGYTF
TGTGCCAGCAGTTTAGGCACAGGCAATGGCTACACCTTC